The rows below give T cell receptor beta chains drawn from one sample of a study of T cells in localized non-small cell lung cancer. Assay: immunoSEQ multiplex PCR; the TCRdb copy retains only in-frame clones and omits some. Counted here are some 51,000 clones, approximately 90% occurring once; the ten biggest clones make up over 4%. The sample was peripheral blood, taken before any cancer treatment. These receptors all stem from a woman between 35 and 70 years old with stage I lung adenocarcinoma. The CDR3 runs from the conserved cysteine through the conserved F or W. The order of the fields is J gene, clone size, V gene, D gene, CDR3 DNA, CDR3 protein. A D gene is named only where the DNA matches it firmly. Clone sizes are given selectively: once, few, many, or a class where the clone is expanded.

TRBJ2-3	.	TRBV30	.	TGTGCCTGGTCTTTGGTTCATGGGGGGATGCGCACAGATACGCAGTATTTT	CAWSLVHGGMRTDTQYF
TRBJ2-7	.	TRBV19	.	TGTGCCAGTAGTATACGTAGACAGAATCCCCACGAGCAGTACTTC	CASSIRRQNPHEQYF
TRBJ2-2	few	TRBV6-1	.	TGTGCCAGCAGTGAATTGGGGGGCTACGGGGAGCTGTTTTTT	CASSELGGYGELFF
TRBJ2-3	once	TRBV7-2	TRBD2	TGTGCCAGCAGCTTAGCTAGCGGGGGGGCCCGGGATACGCAGTATTTT	CASSLASGGARDTQYF
TRBJ2-1	few	TRBV25-1	TRBD2	TGTGCCAGCAGTGACAGAGAGCGGGGGGGCGGTTACAATGAGCAGTTCTTC	CASSDRERGGGYNEQFF
TRBJ2-5	.	TRBV7-9	TRBD1	TGTGCCAGCAGCTTTCGGGACAGGGGGGAAGAGACCCAGTACTTC	CASSFRDRGEETQYF
TRBJ2-7	.	TRBV5-1	TRBD1	TGCGCCAGCAGCTTGAAAACAGGGGGCGGTGCCGAGCAGTACTTC	CASSLKTGGGAEQYF
TRBJ1-2	.	TRBV5-6	.	TGTGCCAGCAGCTTGGTCCAGAACTATGGCTACACCTTC	CASSLVQNYGYTF
TRBJ2-7	.	TRBV30	.	TGTGCCTGGAGTGTACAAGGGGGACACCTATACGAGCAGTACTTC	CAWSVQGGHLYEQYF
TRBJ1-1	.	TRBV13	.	TGTGCCAGCAGCGAACTGGAACATATGGACAGCCCGAACACTGAAGCTTTCTTT	CASSELEHMDSPNTEAFF
TRBJ2-1	.	TRBV27	TRBD2	TGTGCCAGCAGGGGGCTAGCGGGGGGTAGCTCCTACAATGAGCAGTTCTTC	CASRGLAGGSSYNEQFF
TRBJ1-3	.	TRBV7-2	.	TGTGCCAGCACCCCTGAGGGGGTTTTCGCTGGAAACACCATATATTTT	CASTPEGVFAGNTIYF
TRBJ1-2	.	TRBV11-2	.	TGTGCCAGCAGCTTAGACAGACAAAACTATGGCTACACCTTC	CASSLDRQNYGYTF
TRBJ1-1	.	TRBV28	.	TGTGCCAGCAGTACGGGTAGGGGGGTTGGCACTGAAGCTTTCTTT	CASSTGRGVGTEAFF
TRBJ1-6	.	TRBV6-5	TRBD1	TGTGCCAGCAGTTTCGGGACAGGGGGTTCACCCCTCCACTTT	CASSFGTGGSPLHF
TRBJ2-3	.	TRBV4-3	.	TGCGCCAGCAGCCAGGACCCGAGGGCTAGCACAGATACGCAGTATTTT	CASSQDPRASTDTQYF
TRBJ2-1	.	TRBV11-3	.	TGTGCCAGCAGCTCCCACAGGGCAAATCGGTCCTACAATGAGCAGTTCTTC	CASSSHRANRSYNEQFF
TRBJ2-2	.	TRBV7-9	TRBD2	TGTGCCAGCAGCGTCAGCGGGGTCCCTACCGGGGAGCTGTTTTTT	CASSVSGVPTGELFF
TRBJ2-3	.	TRBV7-2	TRBD1	TGTGCCAGCAGCACTCGGAACAGGGGCAGCACAGATACGCAGTATTTT	CASSTRNRGSTDTQYF
TRBJ1-1	.	TRBV7-9	.	TGTGCCAGCAGCTTAGGTCCCGTGAACACTGAAGCTTTCTTT	CASSLGPVNTEAFF
TRBJ2-3	few	TRBV6-1	.	TGTGCCACGACTGGTGGGGAGTCCACAGATACGCAGTATTTT	CATTGGESTDTQYF
TRBJ2-3	.	TRBV5-1	TRBD2	TGCGCCAGCAGCATAGCGGGGGGGCAAGATACGCAGTATTTT	CASSIAGGQDTQYF
TRBJ2-3	.	TRBV4-2	TRBD1	TGTGCCAGCAGCCTCGGACAGGGCACAGATACGCAGTATTTT	CASSLGQGTDTQYF
TRBJ1-6	.	TRBV11-2	.	TGTGCCAGCAGCTTGGCAGGCTCGGACTCACCCCTCCACTTT	CASSLAGSDSPLHF
TRBJ2-3	.	TRBV5-1	TRBD2	TGCGCCAGCAGTTTAGGACTAGCCACAGATACGCAGTATTTT	CASSLGLATDTQYF
TRBJ1-1	.	TRBV5-6	.	TGTGCCAGCAGTATGGACGCGAACACTGAAGCTTTCTTT	CASSMDANTEAFF
TRBJ1-3	.	TRBV7-2	.	TGTGCCAGCAGCTTTCGAGGCGGAAACACCATATATTTT	CASSFRGGNTIYF
TRBJ1-1	.	TRBV19	.	TGTGCCAGTACACTCACAGAGAACACTGAAGCTTTCTTT	CASTLTENTEAFF
TRBJ2-7	once	TRBV5-1	.	TGCGCCAGCAGCTCCAACTACGAGCAGTACTTC	CASSSNYEQYF
TRBJ2-7	.	TRBV5-7	.	TGTGCCAGCAGCTTAGACACCGAACTAACCTACGAGCAGTACTTC	CASSLDTELTYEQYF
TRBJ1-6	.	TRBV4-3	TRBD1	TGCGCCAGCAGCCCCCGACAGGGTGGCTATAATTCACCCCTCCACTTT	CASSPRQGGYNSPLHF
TRBJ2-5	once	TRBV7-2	TRBD1	TGTGCCAGCAGCTCTCGGACAGGGGGCAACCAAGAGACCCAGTACTTC	CASSSRTGGNQETQYF
TRBJ1-1	.	TRBV7-2	.	TGTGCCAGCAGCTTAGGCCAGGGGCTCACTGAAGCTTTCTTT	CASSLGQGLTEAFF
TRBJ2-7	.	TRBV5-5	.	TGTGCCAGCAGCTTGGTGGGTAGATCCTACGAGCAGTACTTC	CASSLVGRSYEQYF
TRBJ2-1	.	TRBV4-1	.	TGCGCCAGCAGCCCGACTAGTTCGGCTTCCTACAATGAGCAGTTCTTC	CASSPTSSASYNEQFF
TRBJ1-1	.	TRBV10-3	TRBD1	TGTGCCTCCACCAGGGGGCGAATGAACACTGAAGCTTTCTTT	CASTRGRMNTEAFF
TRBJ1-1	.	TRBV5-5	.	TGTGCCAGCAGCTTGTTGGGCACTGAAGCTTTCTTT	CASSLLGTEAFF
TRBJ2-1	.	TRBV7-9	TRBD2	TGTGCCAGTGCCCTTCCCAGGGCTAGCGGGAACAATGAGCAGTTCTTC	CASALPRASGNNEQFF
TRBJ1-2	.	TRBV4-1	.	TGCGCCAGCAGCCCCGATGGGGGTCTTTATGGCTACACCTTC	CASSPDGGLYGYTF
TRBJ2-5	.	TRBV9	.	TGTGCCAGCAGCGTAGATGTGGGGCCAGAGACCCAGTACTTC	CASSVDVGPETQYF
TRBJ2-7	.	TRBV2	.	TGTGCCAGCAGTGGGAGGGGACTTGGCGGGCAGTACTTC	CASSGRGLGGQYF
TRBJ2-7	.	TRBV5-1	.	TGCGCCAGCAGCTTGGGGCAGGGGAACGCCTACGAGCAGTACTTC	CASSLGQGNAYEQYF
TRBJ1-5	once	TRBV7-9	.	TGTGCCAGCAGCTCAGGGGTGGGGAATCAGCCCCAGCATTTT	CASSSGVGNQPQHF
TRBJ2-3	.	TRBV9	.	TGTGCCAGCAGCGTTAGCACAGATACGCAGTATTTT	CASSVSTDTQYF
TRBJ1-4	.	TRBV15	TRBD1	TGTGCCACCAGCAGAGTGTGGACAGGGGCAACTAATGAAAAACTGTTTTTT	CATSRVWTGATNEKLFF
TRBJ2-2	few	TRBV18	.	TGTGCCAGCCCTTCCCCCGGACGGACGAACACCGGGGAGCTGTTTTTT	CASPSPGRTNTGELFF
TRBJ2-1	.	TRBV19	.	TGTGCCAGTAGTATCAGTTGGGGCAATGAGCAGTTCTTC	CASSISWGNEQFF
TRBJ2-4	.	TRBV7-2	.	TGTGCCAGCAGCTTAGGTCCATCTGACATTCAGTACTTC	CASSLGPSDIQYF
TRBJ2-4	.	TRBV6-5	TRBD2	TGTGCCAGCCGACGAGCGGGGGACATCAAAAACATTCAGTACTTC	CASRRAGDIKNIQYF
TRBJ2-7	once	TRBV28	TRBD2	TGTGCCAGCAGTTTACGTACGGGGGGGATTAAAGACGAGCAGTACTTC	CASSLRTGGIKDEQYF
TRBJ2-3	.	TRBV5-1	TRBD2	TGCGCCAGCAGCTCCCCGCAGCGGGGGGGGGAAGGCAGCACAGATACGCAGTATTTT	CASSSPQRGGEGSTDTQYF
TRBJ2-5	.	TRBV25-1	TRBD1	TGTGCCAGCAGTGGGGACAGGGGAAGGGAGACCCAGTACTTC	CASSGDRGRETQYF
TRBJ1-1	.	TRBV19	TRBD1	TGTGCCAGTAGTTTACAGGGGAGTTACGCTGAAGCTTTCTTT	CASSLQGSYAEAFF
TRBJ1-3	.	TRBV30	.	TGTGCCTGGAGTGTATGGGGCCGAGCCGCTGGAAACACCATATATTTT	CAWSVWGRAAGNTIYF